Here is one T cell receptor (beta chain) with its context. What it binds is not known. The read comes to an end 3 residues before the CDR3 does, leaving the germline J gene to fill in the end. The sample originates from a study of T cells in women clearing cervical HPV infection. Points from the study as a whole: TRBV6-7 abundance was lower in cases than controls (approximately 0.11% versus 0.16%). T-cell numbers per sample were unknown and may explain richness differences.

This table comes from immunoSEQ multiplex PCR, and its TCRdb copy is limited to in-frame clones, with some not included. The table gives about 30,000 clones; the top ten clones make up 3.5% of it. Trimming cost V 7 bases and J 4 bases, with 16 bases left between them. This CDR3 has 15 residues. The V gene's germline CDR1 is SNHLY and CDR2 FYNNEI. Sequencing was done on a sample of blood buffy coat. The J gene is TRBJ1-4, the V gene TRBV2, with D perhaps matching TRBD1 (5 bases). This TCR was recovered from a woman aged 18 to 75 with a cervical HPV16 infection that either progressed to CIN3+ or cleared (not recorded which). This CDR3 reads CASKGRAASNEKLFF. The CDR3 DNA, read in part, is TGTGCCAGCAAGGGGAGGGCAGCAAGTAATGAAAAA.